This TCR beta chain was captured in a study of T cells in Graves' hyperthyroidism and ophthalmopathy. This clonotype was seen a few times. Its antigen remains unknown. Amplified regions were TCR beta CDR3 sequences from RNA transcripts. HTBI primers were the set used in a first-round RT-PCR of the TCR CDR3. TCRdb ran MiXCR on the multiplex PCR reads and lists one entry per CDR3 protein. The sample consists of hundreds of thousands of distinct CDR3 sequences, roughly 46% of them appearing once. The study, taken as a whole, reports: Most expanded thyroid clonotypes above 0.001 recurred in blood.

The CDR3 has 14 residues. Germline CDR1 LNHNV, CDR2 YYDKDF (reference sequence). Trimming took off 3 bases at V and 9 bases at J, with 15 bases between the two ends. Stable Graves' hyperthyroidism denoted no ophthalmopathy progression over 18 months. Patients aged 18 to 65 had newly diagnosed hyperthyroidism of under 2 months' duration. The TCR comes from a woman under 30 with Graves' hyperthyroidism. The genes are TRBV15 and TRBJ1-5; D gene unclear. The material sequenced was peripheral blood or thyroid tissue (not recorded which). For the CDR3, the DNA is TGTGCCACCAGCAGTTACCCGGGAGGTATGCCCCAGCATTTT. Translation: CATSSYPGGMPQHF.